Here is one T cell receptor (beta chain) with its context. This record comes from a study of regulatory T cells in long-lasting Graves disease. Time point specified: persistent/refractory GD, antithyroid drugs over 5 years with positive TRAb. From PBMCs, RNA was extracted and then used to make the TCR library. Construction of TCR beta libraries relied on iRepertoire HTBI primers and on Arm-PCR targeting CDR3 regions. Source study methods: The study identified under 80 TRBV and 13 to 15 TRBJ segments across samples. TCRdb passed the multiplex PCR reads through MiXCR, listing each CDR3 protein once. The V and J calls reflect TCRdb's pipeline rather than the authors' work. The table includes about 660,000 distinct CDR3 sequences, around 30% detected once. The V gene's germline CDR1 is MDHEN and CDR2 SYDVKM. The V end was cut by 4 bases, the J end by 5 bases, with 12 bases between. The CDR3 is 14 residues long.

The rearrangement links TRBV28 to TRBJ1-5, with D maybe TRBD1 (6 bases). The sequence came from a female donor with Graves disease. Sequencing used peripheral blood mononuclear cells (PBMCs), obtained when the disease was refractory, from a patient treated with antithyroid drugs. CDR3: CASSSLGAHQPQHF. The CDR3 DNA sequence: TGTGCCAGCAGTTCCCTGGGGGCCCATCAGCCCCAGCATTTT. Combining the CDR3 with reference TRBV28 and TRBJ1-5 gives the whole variable domain DVKVTQSSRYLVKRTGEKVFLECVQDMDHENMFWYRQDPGLGLRLIYFSYDVKMKEKGDIPEGYSVSREKKERFSLILESASTNQTSMYLCASSSLGAHQPQHFGDGTRLSIL.